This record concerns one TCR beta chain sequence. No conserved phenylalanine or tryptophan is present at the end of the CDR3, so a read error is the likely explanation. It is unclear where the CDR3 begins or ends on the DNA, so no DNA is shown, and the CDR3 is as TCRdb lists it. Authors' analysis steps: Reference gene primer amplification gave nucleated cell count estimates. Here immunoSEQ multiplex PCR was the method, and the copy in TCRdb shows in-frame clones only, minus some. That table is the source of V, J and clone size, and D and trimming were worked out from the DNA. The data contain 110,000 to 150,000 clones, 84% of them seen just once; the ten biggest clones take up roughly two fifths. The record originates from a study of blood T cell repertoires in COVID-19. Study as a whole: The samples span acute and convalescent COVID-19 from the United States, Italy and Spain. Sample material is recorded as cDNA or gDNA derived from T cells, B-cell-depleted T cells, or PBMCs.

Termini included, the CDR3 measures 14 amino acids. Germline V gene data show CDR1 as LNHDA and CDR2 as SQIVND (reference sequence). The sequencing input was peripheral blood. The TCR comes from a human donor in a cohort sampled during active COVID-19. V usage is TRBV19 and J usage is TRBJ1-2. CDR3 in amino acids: CASSIDLAYSFTVA.